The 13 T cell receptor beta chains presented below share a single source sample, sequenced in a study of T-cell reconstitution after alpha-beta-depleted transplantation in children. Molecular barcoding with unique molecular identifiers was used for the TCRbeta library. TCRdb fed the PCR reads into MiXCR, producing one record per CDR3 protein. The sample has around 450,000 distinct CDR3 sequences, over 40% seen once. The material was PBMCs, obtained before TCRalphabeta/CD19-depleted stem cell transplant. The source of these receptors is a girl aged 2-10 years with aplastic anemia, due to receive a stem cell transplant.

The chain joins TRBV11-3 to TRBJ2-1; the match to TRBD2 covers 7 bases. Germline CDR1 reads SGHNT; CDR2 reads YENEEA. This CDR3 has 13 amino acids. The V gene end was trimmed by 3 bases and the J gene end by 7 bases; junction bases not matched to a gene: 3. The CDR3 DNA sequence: TGTGCCAGCAGCTTGCAGGGAGGGAATGAGCAGTTCTTC. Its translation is CASSLQGGNEQFF.

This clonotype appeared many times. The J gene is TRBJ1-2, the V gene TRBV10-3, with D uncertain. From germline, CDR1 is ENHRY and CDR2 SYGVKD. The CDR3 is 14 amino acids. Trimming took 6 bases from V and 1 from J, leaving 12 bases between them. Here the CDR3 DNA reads TGTGCCATCAGCCTGGAAAATGGTAACTATGGCTACACCTTC. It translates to CAISLENGNYGYTF.

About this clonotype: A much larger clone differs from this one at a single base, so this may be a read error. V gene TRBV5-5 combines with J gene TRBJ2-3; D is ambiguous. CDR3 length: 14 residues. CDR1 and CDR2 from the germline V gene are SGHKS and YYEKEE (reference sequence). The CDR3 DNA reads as TGTGCCAGCAGCTTGGATTGGCCCTCAAATACGCAGTCTTTT. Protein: CASSLDWPSNTQSF.

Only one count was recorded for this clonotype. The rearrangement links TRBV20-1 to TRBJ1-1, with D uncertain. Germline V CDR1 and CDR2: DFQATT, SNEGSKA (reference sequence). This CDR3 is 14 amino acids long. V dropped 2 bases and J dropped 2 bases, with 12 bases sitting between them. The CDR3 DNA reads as TGCAGTGCTAGACTCAGCCGGGCCAACACTGAAGCTTTCTTT. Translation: CSARLSRANTEAFF.

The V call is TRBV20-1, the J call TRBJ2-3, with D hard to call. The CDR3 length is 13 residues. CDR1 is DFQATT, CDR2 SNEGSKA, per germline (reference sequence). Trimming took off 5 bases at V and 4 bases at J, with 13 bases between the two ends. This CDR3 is CSASPQGPDTQYF. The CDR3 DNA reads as TGCAGTGCTTCCCCACAAGGGCCAGATACGCAGTATTTT.

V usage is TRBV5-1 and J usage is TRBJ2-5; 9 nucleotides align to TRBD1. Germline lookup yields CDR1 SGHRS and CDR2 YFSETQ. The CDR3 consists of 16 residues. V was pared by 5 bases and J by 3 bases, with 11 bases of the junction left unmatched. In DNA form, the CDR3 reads TGCGCCAGCAGAACTAGTTTTTGGGACAGGGAAGAGACCCAGTACTTC. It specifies CASRTSFWDREETQYF.

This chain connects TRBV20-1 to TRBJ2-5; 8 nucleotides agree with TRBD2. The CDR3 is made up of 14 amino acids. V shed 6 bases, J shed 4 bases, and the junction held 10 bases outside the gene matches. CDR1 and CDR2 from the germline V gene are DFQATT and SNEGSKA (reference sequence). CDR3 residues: CSAKIPGGRETQYF. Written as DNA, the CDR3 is TGCAGTGCCAAAATCCCGGGGGGGAGAGAGACCCAGTACTTC.

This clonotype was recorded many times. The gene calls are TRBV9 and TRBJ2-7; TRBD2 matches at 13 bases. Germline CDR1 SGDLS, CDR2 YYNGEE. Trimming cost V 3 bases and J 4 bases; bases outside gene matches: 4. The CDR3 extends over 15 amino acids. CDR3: CASSATGLAGYEQYF. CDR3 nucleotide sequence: TGTGCCAGCAGCGCCACGGGACTAGCGGGATACGAGCAGTACTTC.

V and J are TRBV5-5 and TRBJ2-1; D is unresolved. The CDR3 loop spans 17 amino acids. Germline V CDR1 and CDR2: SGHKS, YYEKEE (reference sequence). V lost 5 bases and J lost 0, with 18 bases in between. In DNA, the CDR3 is TGTGCCAGCAGGCCAGGAATTGACACGAGCTCCTACAATGAGCAGTTCTTC. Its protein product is CASRPGIDTSSYNEQFF.

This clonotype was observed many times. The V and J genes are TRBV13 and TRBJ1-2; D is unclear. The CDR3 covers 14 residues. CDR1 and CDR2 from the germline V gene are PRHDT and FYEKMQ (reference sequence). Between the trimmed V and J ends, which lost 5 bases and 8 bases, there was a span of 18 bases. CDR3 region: CASSLLVGGGGYTF. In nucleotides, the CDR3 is TGTGCCAGCAGCCTCTTAGTCGGAGGAGGAGGCTACACCTTC. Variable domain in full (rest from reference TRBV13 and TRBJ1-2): AAGVIQSPRHLIKEKRETATLKCYPIPRHDTVYWYQQGPGQDPQFLISFYEKMQSDKGSIPDRFSAQQFSDYHSELNMSSLELGDSALYFCASSLLVGGGGYTFGSGTRLTVV.

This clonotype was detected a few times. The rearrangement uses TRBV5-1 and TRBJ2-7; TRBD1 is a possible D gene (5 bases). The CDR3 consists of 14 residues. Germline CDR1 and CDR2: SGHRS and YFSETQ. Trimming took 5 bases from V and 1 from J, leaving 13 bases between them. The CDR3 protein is CASRINPGSYEQYF. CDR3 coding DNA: TGCGCCAGCAGAATAAATCCAGGGTCCTACGAGCAGTACTTC.

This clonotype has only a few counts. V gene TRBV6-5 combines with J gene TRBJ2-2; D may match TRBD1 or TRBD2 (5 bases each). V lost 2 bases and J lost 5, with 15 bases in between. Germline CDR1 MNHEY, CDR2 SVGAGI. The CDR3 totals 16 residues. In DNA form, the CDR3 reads TGTGCCAGCAGTTACGGGACGTCTATAGAGACCGGGGAGCTGTTTTTT. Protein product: CASSYGTSIETGELFF.

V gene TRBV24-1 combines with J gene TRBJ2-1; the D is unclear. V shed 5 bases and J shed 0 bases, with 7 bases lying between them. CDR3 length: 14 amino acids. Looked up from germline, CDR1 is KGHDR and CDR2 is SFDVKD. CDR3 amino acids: CATSALNSYNEQFF. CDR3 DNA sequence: TGTGCCACCAGTGCTCTGAACTCCTACAATGAGCAGTTCTTC.